This T cell receptor beta chain was recovered during a study of tumor-infiltrating lymphocytes in primary liver carcinoma. The wider study: Patients, male and female, were 30 to 69 years old. Samples gave roughly 3.5 to 7.5 million productive TCRbeta reads, similar across tissue types.

The researchers produced TCR beta cDNA from approximately 540 ng total RNA with a constant-region primer. Slightly modified ARM-PCR, run as three nested multiplex PCR rounds, produced the TCR beta libraries. It was with TRBV1-TRBV30 forward primers and a C-beta reverse primer that the first two PCR rounds were run, at around 11 cycles each. MiXCR, applied by TCRdb to the multiplex PCR reads, yields one record per CDR3 protein. The sample shows some 320,000 distinct CDR3 sequences, 65% of them seen only once. The CDR3 has 14 residues. Germline loops: CDR1 MDHEN, CDR2 SYDVKM. The J segment lost 4 bases and the V segment lost 4 bases, leaving 4 bases of the junction unmatched. This clonotype was seen just once. Its antigen is unidentified. Notes on the study in general: Bulk unsorted sampling precluded comparing CD4+ and CD8+ repertoires.

Unsorted whole blood supplied the blood RNA, and germline DNA was isolated too. The clonotype comes from a man in his forties with primary liver carcinoma and hepatitis B virus infection. The rearrangement joins TRBV28 to TRBJ2-7; 10 bases match TRBD1. The sample was peripheral blood. The CDR3 loop reads CASSSTGGEYEQYF. The CDR3 DNA is TGTGCCAGCAGTTCGACAGGGGGCGAGTACGAGCAGTACTTC.